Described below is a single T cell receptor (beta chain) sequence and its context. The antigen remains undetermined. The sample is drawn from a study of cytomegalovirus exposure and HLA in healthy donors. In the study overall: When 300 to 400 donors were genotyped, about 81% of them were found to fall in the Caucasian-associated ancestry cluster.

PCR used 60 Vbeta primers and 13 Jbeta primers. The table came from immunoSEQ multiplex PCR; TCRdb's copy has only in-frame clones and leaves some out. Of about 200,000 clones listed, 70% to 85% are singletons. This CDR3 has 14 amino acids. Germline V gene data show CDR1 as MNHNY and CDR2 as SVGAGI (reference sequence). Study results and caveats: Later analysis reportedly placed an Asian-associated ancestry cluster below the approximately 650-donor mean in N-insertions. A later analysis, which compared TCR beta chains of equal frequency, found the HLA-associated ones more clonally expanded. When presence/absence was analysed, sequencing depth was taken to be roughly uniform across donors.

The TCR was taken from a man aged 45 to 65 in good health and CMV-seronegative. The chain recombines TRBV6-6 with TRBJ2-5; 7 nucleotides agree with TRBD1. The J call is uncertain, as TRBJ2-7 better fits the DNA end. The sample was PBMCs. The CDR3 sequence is CASSYGTATYEQYF. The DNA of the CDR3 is TGTGCCAGCAGTTATGGGACAGCAACCTACGAGCAGTACTTC.